The 4 T cell receptor beta chains listed next were all sequenced from one sample in a study of human T cells and chemical hapten exposure. TCRdb called the 5' RACE reads again in MiXCR, with one record for every CDR3 protein. The table includes fewer than 150,000 distinct CDR3 sequences, approximately 20% detected once. Unfractionated whole blood served as the source for total RNA extraction. Source of these receptors: a human donor in good health.

DNA of the CDR3: TGCAGTGCTCGGGACTTTTCTAGCACAGATACGCAGTATTTT. It specifies CSARDFSSTDTQYF. V usage is TRBV20-1 and J usage is TRBJ2-3, with D perhaps matching TRBD2 (6 bases). This CDR3 comprises 14 residues. Trimming left V 5 bases short and J 0 bases short, with 12 bases between. Germline lookup yields CDR1 DFQATT and CDR2 SNEGSKA (reference sequence).

The chain couples TRBV5-1 to TRBJ2-3; 8 positions agree with TRBD2. Germline CDR1 and CDR2: SGHRS and YFSETQ. This CDR3 has 15 residues. J lost 0 bases, V lost 6 bases, and 6 bases had no gene match. The CDR3 loop reads CASNPSGFSTDTQYF. The CDR3, as DNA: TGCGCCAGCAACCCTAGCGGGTTTAGCACAGATACGCAGTATTTT.

The V and J genes are TRBV20-1 and TRBJ2-1; 10 bases are a match to TRBD2. V lost 5 bases to trimming and J lost 6 bases; unmatched junction nucleotides: 7. CDR3 length: 14 residues. Germline V lookup: CDR1 DFQATT, CDR2 SNEGSKA (reference sequence). CDR3 region: CSALSGRPGNEQFF. The CDR3 bases are TGCAGTGCTCTTAGCGGGAGGCCAGGCAATGAGCAGTTCTTC.

This chain uses TRBV6-5 with TRBJ2-3; no clear D gene. Germline V CDR1 and CDR2: MNHEY, SVGAGI. V lost 6 bases, J lost 1 base, and 11 bases lay in between. This CDR3 contains 14 residues. CDR3 region: CASRIRGGTDTQYF. CDR3 coding DNA: TGTGCCAGCAGGATACGTGGTGGCACAGATACGCAGTATTTT.